This T cell receptor (beta chain) stems from a study of spatial heterogeneity in lung cancer. About the study: Across the raw uncorrected reads, a unique TCR and UMI combination was observed, on average, more than ten times.

Stated time point: sample taken at primary tumor resection. Sequencing of whole RNA from tumor, nontumor lung or frozen PBMC involved no sorting. The V and J ends lost 6 bases and 0 bases respectively, with 12 bases between them. Germline assignment: CDR1 MNHEY and CDR2 SMNVEV (reference sequence). The CDR3 totals 14 residues. A unique molecular identifier was carried by every single TCR cDNA molecule. TCRdb itself ran the 5' RACE reads through MiXCR, one entry per CDR3 protein. The table includes about 80,000 distinct CDR3 sequences, approximately 18% detected once. This receptor was taken from a male donor with early-stage non-small cell lung cancer. The chain joins TRBV27 to TRBJ2-7; no definite D call. The sample consisted of PBMCs, taken at surgery. CDR3 loop: CASRTAGVSYEQYF. The CDR3 DNA follows: TGTGCCAGCAGGACGGCAGGCGTCTCCTACGAGCAGTACTTC.